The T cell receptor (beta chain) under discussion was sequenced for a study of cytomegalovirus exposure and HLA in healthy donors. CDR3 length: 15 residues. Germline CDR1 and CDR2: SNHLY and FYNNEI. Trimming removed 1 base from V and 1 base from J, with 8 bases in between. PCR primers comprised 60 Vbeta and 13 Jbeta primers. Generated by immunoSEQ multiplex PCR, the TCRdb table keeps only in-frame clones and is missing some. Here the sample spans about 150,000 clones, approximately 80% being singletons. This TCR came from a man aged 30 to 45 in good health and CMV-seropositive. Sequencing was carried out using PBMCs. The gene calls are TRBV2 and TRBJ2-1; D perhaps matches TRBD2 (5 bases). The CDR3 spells CASSEGGRSYNEQFF. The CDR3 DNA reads TGTGCCAGCAGTGAAGGCGGGCGTTCCTACAATGAGCAGTTCTTC.